Below are 18 T cell receptor beta chains sequenced from a single sample in a study of cytomegalovirus exposure and HLA in healthy donors. PCR employed 60 Vbeta and 13 Jbeta primers. Produced via immunoSEQ multiplex PCR; TCRdb's table is partial and in-frame only. The data hold fewer than 150,000 clones, with 77% observed a single time. Input material: PBMCs. These receptors were taken from a woman between 50 and 59 years old in good health and CMV-seronegative.

This rearrangement joins TRBV19 to TRBJ1-4; D is unresolved. The CDR3 sequence is 13 residues long. Germline CDR1 reads LNHDA; CDR2 reads SQIVND (reference sequence). Trimming stripped 9 bases from V and 2 bases from J, with 10 bases between. CDR3 DNA sequence: TGTGCCAGCCGTTGGCAGACTAATGAAAAACTGTTTTTT. Protein: CASRWQTNEKLFF.

This sequence joins TRBV7-2 and TRBJ2-5; 8 bases match TRBD2. The V segment lost 4 bases and the J segment 5 bases; nucleotides outside the gene matches: 6. This CDR3 has 14 residues. The germline V gene has CDR1 SGHTA and CDR2 FQGNSA. The CDR3 sequence is CASSYGLARETQYF. The CDR3 DNA is TGTGCCAGCAGCTACGGACTAGCAAGGGAGACCCAGTACTTC. Full variable domain (missing parts from reference TRBV7-2 and TRBJ2-5): GAGVSQSPSNKVTEKGKDVELRCDPISGHTALYWYRQSLGQGLEFLIYFQGNSAPDKSGLPSDRFSAERTGGSVSTLTIQRTQQEDSAVYLCASSYGLARETQYFGPGTRLLVL.

This chain links TRBV28 with TRBJ2-7; D is perhaps TRBD1 (8 bases). Germline assignment: CDR1 MDHEN and CDR2 SYDVKM. With 6 bases removed from V and 1 base from J, the gap between germline ends came to 13 bases. CDR3 length equals 14 residues. The CDR3 DNA follows: TGTGCCAGCAGCGAACAGGGGGGGTCCTACGAGCAGTACTTC. Protein sequence: CASSEQGGSYEQYF.

The chain uses TRBV11-1 and TRBJ2-1, with TRBD1 matching over 7 bases. Germline V gene sequence: CDR1 SGHAT, CDR2 FQDESV (reference sequence). The V segment lost 5 bases and the J segment 5 bases; nucleotides outside the gene matches: 12. CDR3 length equals 16 residues. The CDR3, as DNA: TGTGCCAGCAGCCCATTGGACAGGAGGTTCCACAATGAGCAGTTCTTC. It is translated as CASSPLDRRFHNEQFF. Complete variable domain (other parts from reference TRBV11-1 and TRBJ2-1): EAEVAQSPRYKITEKSQAVAFWCDPISGHATLYWYRQILGQGPELLVQFQDESVVDDSQLPKDRFSAERLKGVDSTLKIQPAELGDSAMYLCASSPLDRRFHNEQFFGPGTRLTVL.

The CDR3 loop reads CAWEPGQRNEKLFF. The CDR3 bases are TGTGCCTGGGAACCGGGACAGCGGAATGAAAAACTGTTTTTT. This chain connects TRBV30 to TRBJ1-4; 7 bases are shared with TRBD1. V shed 5 bases and J 5 bases; nucleotides not matched to a gene: 8. The CDR3 loop spans 14 amino acids. CDR1 GTSNPN and CDR2 SVGIG come from the germline V gene (reference sequence).

V gene TRBV11-3 combines with J gene TRBJ2-2; 7 nucleotides match TRBD1. Looked up from germline, CDR1 is SGHNT and CDR2 is YENEEA. The V segment lost 5 bases and the J segment 7 bases; nucleotides outside the gene matches: 10. CDR3 length: 15 amino acids. The CDR3 DNA reads as TGTGCCAGCAGCCCAACCGGGACAGTTTACGGGGAGCTGTTTTTT. Amino acids: CASSPTGTVYGELFF.

This sequence joins TRBV6-5 and TRBJ1-5; D is ambiguous. The CDR3 length is 14 residues. The V gene's germline CDR1 is MNHEY and CDR2 SVGAGI. Trimming pared 8 bases from V and 5 bases from J, leaving 16 bases between. CDR3 amino acids: CASSTGGSYQPQHF. CDR3 nucleotide sequence: TGTGCCAGCTCGACCGGAGGCTCTTATCAGCCCCAGCATTTT.

CDR3 sequence: CASSLRGIPYNEQFF. The CDR3 coding sequence is TGTGCCAGCAGCTTGAGGGGGATTCCTTACAATGAGCAGTTCTTC. The gene calls are TRBV5-6 and TRBJ2-1; D is possibly TRBD1 (6 bases). The CDR3 has 15 amino acids. Trimming pared 1 base from V and 4 bases from J, leaving 12 bases between. CDR1 is SGHDT, CDR2 YYEEEE, per germline.

In this sample, this clone turned up a few times. The chain recombines TRBV7-8 with TRBJ2-1; 7 bases line up with TRBD2. V was pared by 1 base and J by 9 bases, with 18 bases of the junction left unmatched. This CDR3 contains 18 residues. The germline V gene encodes CDR1 SGHVS and CDR2 FQNEAQ. The CDR3 loop reads CASSLEFYSSSTSTEQFF. CDR3 DNA sequence: TGTGCCAGCAGCTTAGAATTCTACAGTTCTTCGACTAGCACTGAGCAGTTCTTC.

The chain recombines TRBV9 with TRBJ2-5, with D perhaps TRBD1 (6 bases). This CDR3 is 15 amino acids long. Trimming cost V 0 bases and J 4 bases, with 13 bases left between them. The V gene's germline CDR1 is SGDLS and CDR2 YYNGEE. CDR3 loop: CASSVAGGLSETQYF. The CDR3 DNA reads TGTGCCAGCAGCGTAGCTGGGGGCTTATCAGAGACCCAGTACTTC.

This clone was picked up one time. This chain uses TRBV4-2 with TRBJ1-4, with D possibly being TRBD1 (6 bases). Germline loops: CDR1 LGHNA, CDR2 YNFKEQ. This CDR3 is 16 amino acids long. The ends were cut back, 3 bases at V and 8 bases at J, with 19 bases in the middle. CDR3 DNA: TGTGCCAGCAGCCAGGTCCTCGTGGGGGCGAACGAAAAACTGTTTTTT. This codes for CASSQVLVGANEKLFF.

This clone was detected only a few times. The V call is TRBV6-5, the J call TRBJ1-2; D gene unclear. The CDR3 totals 12 residues. V was shortened by 4 bases and J by 4 bases, with 7 bases between the two germline ends. Germline values: CDR1 MNHEY, CDR2 SVGAGI. CDR3 loop: CASSSNSYGYTF. DNA for the CDR3: TGTGCCAGCAGTTCCAACAGCTATGGCTACACCTTC.

This chain uses TRBV10-3 with TRBJ2-3; the D is unclear. Germline V gene lookup returns CDR1 ENHRY and CDR2 SYGVKD. Trimming cost V 4 bases and J 0 bases, with 11 bases left between them. The CDR3 is 15 residues long. In DNA, the CDR3 is TGTGCCATCAGTGGGGCTCAAACTAGCACAGATACGCAGTATTTT. Its protein product is CAISGAQTSTDTQYF.

This clone has just a few counts. The chain has TRBV9 and TRBJ2-3, with 8 bases lining up with TRBD2. Germline-derived CDR1 and CDR2 are SGDLS and YYNGEE. After removal of 0 bases from V and 1 base from J, the junction contained 4 bases not matched to a gene. This CDR3 is built from 16 residues. This CDR3 reads CASSVAGGGGTDTQYF. The CDR3 DNA reads as TGTGCCAGCAGCGTAGCCGGGGGGGGCGGCACAGATACGCAGTATTTT.

The chain carries TRBV11-2 and TRBJ2-5; 15 positions match TRBD2. The CDR3 has 18 amino acids. V lost 4 bases and J lost 0; bases outside the gene matches: 6. The germline gives CDR1 SGHAT, CDR2 FQNNGV. The CDR3 reads CASSYGLAGGLYQETQYF. The DNA of the CDR3 is TGTGCCAGCAGCTATGGACTAGCGGGGGGGCTGTACCAAGAGACCCAGTACTTC.

The gene calls are TRBV4-1 and TRBJ2-3; TRBD1 agrees at 8 bases. Germline V CDR1 and CDR2: MGHRA, YSYEKL. This CDR3 region has 14 residues. V lost 4 bases to trimming and J lost 8 bases; unmatched junction nucleotides: 8. The chain's CDR3 is CASSPVQGVATQYF. The CDR3 nucleotides are TGCGCCAGCAGCCCCGTACAGGGGGTAGCTACGCAGTATTTT.

The V and J genes are TRBV10-3 and TRBJ1-2; D uncertain. V lost 0 bases and J 2 bases, leaving 7 bases between the germline ends. The V gene's germline CDR1 is ENHRY and CDR2 SYGVKD. There are 14 residues in the CDR3. CDR3 DNA sequence: TGTGCCATCAGTGAGTCTGCAGGAAACTATGGCTACACCTTC. Translating it yields CAISESAGNYGYTF.

This chain connects TRBV19 to TRBJ1-4, with TRBD1 matching over 8 bases. V dropped 4 bases and J dropped 8; count of bases not matched to a gene: 3. The CDR3 consists of 13 residues. Germline lookup yields CDR1 LNHDA and CDR2 SQIVND (reference sequence). The DNA of the CDR3 is TGTGCCAGTAGTAGAGACAGGGGAGAAAAACTGTTTTTT. Its protein is CASSRDRGEKLFF. The full variable domain, with the rest looked up from reference TRBV19 and TRBJ1-4, is DGGITQSPKYLFRKEGQNVTLSCEQNLNHDAMYWYRQDPGQGLRLIYYSQIVNDFQKGDIAEGYSVSREKKESFPLTVTSAQKNPTAFYLCASSRDRGEKLFFGSGTQLSVL.